This passage covers 8 T cell receptor beta chains from one sample sequenced in a study of T cell responses to AZD1222 COVID-19 vaccine. Sequenced by immunoSEQ multiplex PCR; TCRdb stores in-frame clones only, minus some. The sample holds approximately 120,000 clones, approximately 85% seen once. Sample: peripheral blood, taken 28 days after the second AZD1222 dose. These receptors all come from an adult who received the AZD1222 COVID-19 vaccine.

The chain carries TRBV3-1 (or the pseudogene TRBV3-2) and TRBJ2-7; D is perhaps TRBD2 (5 bases). The CDR3 covers 13 residues. Trimming took 4 bases from V and 3 from J, leaving 10 bases between them. Germline V CDR1 and CDR2: LGHDT, YNNKEL (reference sequence). CDR3 DNA: TGTGCCAGCAGCCCTCGGGAAGTCTACGAGCAGTACTTC. It yields the protein CASSPREVYEQYF.

The chain uses TRBV3-1 (or the pseudogene TRBV3-2) and TRBJ1-4, with 7 bases identical to TRBD1. The CDR3 has 15 residues. Germline V gene data show CDR1 as LGHDT and CDR2 as YNNKEL (reference sequence). Losses at the gene ends were 3 bases for V and 7 bases for J; bases not matched to a gene: 8. CDR3 bases: TGTGCCAGCAGCCATACAGGGGTAGGGCGTGAAAAACTGTTTTTT. Translated: CASSHTGVGREKLFF.

This clone turned up a few times. This chain connects TRBV3-1 (or the pseudogene TRBV3-2) to TRBJ2-7; a weak D match, TRBD2 (6 bases). CDR3 length: 17 amino acids. In germline, CDR1 is LGHDT, CDR2 YNNKEL (reference sequence). V shed 1 base and J shed 6 bases, with 22 bases lying between them. The CDR3: CASSQVRGKRGLGEQYF. The DNA of the CDR3 is TGTGCCAGCAGCCAAGTTCGCGGGAAAAGGGGCCTCGGCGAGCAGTACTTC.

A single count supports this clone. This chain links TRBV4-2 with TRBJ2-2, with D maybe TRBD2 (5 bases). V was cut by 4 bases and J by 7 bases, with 13 bases left in between. Per germline, CDR1 LGHNA and CDR2 YNFKEQ. The CDR3 length is 14 residues. Written as DNA, the CDR3 is TGTGCCAGCAGCCCGAAGAGGGTTGACGGGGAGCTGTTTTTT. It yields the protein CASSPKRVDGELFF.

V gene TRBV19 combines with J gene TRBJ1-5; D possibly corresponds to TRBD1 (5 bases). The V and J ends lost 10 bases and 2 bases respectively, with 15 bases between them. CDR1 LNHDA and CDR2 SQIVND come from the germline V gene (reference sequence). CDR3 size: 14 residues. The CDR3 sequence: CATGDPWGNQPQHF. In DNA form, the CDR3 reads TGTGCCACCGGGGACCCCTGGGGCAATCAGCCCCAGCATTTT.

This chain uses TRBV6-1 with TRBJ2-1; no definite D call. Trimming removed 2 bases from V and 2 bases from J, with 4 bases in between. The CDR3 extends over 13 amino acids. Germline V CDR1 and CDR2: MNHNS, SASEGT. CDR3 residues: CASSEQPYNEQFF. CDR3 nucleotide sequence: TGTGCCAGCAGTGAACAGCCCTACAATGAGCAGTTCTTC.

The chain links TRBV6-1 to TRBJ1-1, with D tentatively TRBD1 (5 bases). The germline V gene has CDR1 MNHNS and CDR2 SASEGT. This CDR3 comprises 15 residues. V lost 1 base to trimming and J lost 6 bases, with 15 bases between them. The CDR3 loop is CASSEGLGVSPEAFF. CDR3 DNA sequence: TGTGCCAGCAGTGAAGGTTTGGGGGTGAGTCCTGAAGCTTTCTTT.

The CDR3 DNA reads TGTGCCAGCAGCCAGTATACCGGGACAGGGCGGTCACCCCTCCACTTT. Its translation: CASSQYTGTGRSPLHF. The chain employs TRBV14 and TRBJ1-6; 9 bases fit TRBD1. The trim removed 3 bases at V and 10 bases at J, leaving 10 bases unmatched. The germline CDR1 and CDR2 sequences are SGHDN and FVKESK. This CDR3 region has 16 residues.